Listed below are T cell receptor beta chains from one sample, sequenced in a study of shared clonotypes between healthy human individuals. The table came from immunoSEQ multiplex PCR; TCRdb's copy has only in-frame clones and leaves some out. The sample records 450,000 to 550,000 clones, around 74% being singletons. The source material was PBMCs. All receptors come from a middle-aged woman in good health. Some clones in this sample may be carry-over from other donors' samples. CDR3s include the opening cysteine and the closing phenylalanine or tryptophan. D genes are given only for firm matches. Clone size, where shown, is once, few, many, or a class for clones that have expanded.

clone_size	d_call	v_call	j_call	cdr3_nt	cdr3_aa
.	.	TRBV19	TRBJ1-5	TGTGCCAGTAGTATCGAAAGCAATCAGCCCCAGCATTTT	CASSIESNQPQHF
.	TRBD2	TRBV5-1	TRBJ2-7	TGCGCCAGCAGGCAGACTAGCGGGAGTTTGGACGAGCAGTACTTC	CASRQTSGSLDEQYF
.	TRBD2	TRBV5-1	TRBJ2-5	TGCGCCAGCAGCTATATAGCGGGAGTACAAGAGACCCAGTACTTC	CASSYIAGVQETQYF
.	TRBD1	TRBV7-8	TRBJ2-7	TGTGCCAGCAGCAATAGGGGACAGGGTCTCTCCTACGAGCAGTACTTC	CASSNRGQGLSYEQYF
.	TRBD2	TRBV5-4	TRBJ2-7	TGTGCCAGCAAGCCGGGACTAGCGGGTGACTACTCCTACGAGCAGTACTTC	CASKPGLAGDYSYEQYF
.	.	TRBV9	TRBJ2-3	TGTGCCAGCAGCACCCTTAGCTCTAGCACAGATACGCAGTATTTT	CASSTLSSSTDTQYF
.	.	TRBV7-9	TRBJ2-6	TGTGCCAGCAGCTTACCTACCAGGCTAACTGGGGCCAACGTCCTGACTTTC	CASSLPTRLTGANVLTF
.	TRBD1	TRBV5-1	TRBJ1-1	TGCGCCAGCAGCGCGGGGACAGGGACTGAAGCTTTCTTT	CASSAGTGTEAFF
.	.	TRBV28	TRBJ2-3	TGTGCCAGCAGTTCCGGGACAGCGGGCGCAGATACGCAGTATTTT	CASSSGTAGADTQYF
.	.	TRBV4-2	TRBJ2-2	TGTGCCAGCAGCCCATTGGAGGGCGGCACCGGGGAGCTGTTTTTT	CASSPLEGGTGELFF
.	.	TRBV18	TRBJ1-2	TGTGCCAGCTCACCACCTTTTGGGGGGGGCTATGGCTACACCTTC	CASSPPFGGGYGYTF
.	TRBD1	TRBV7-2	TRBJ1-5	TGTGCCAGCAGCTATACAGGGGTTAGCAATCAGCCCCAGCATTTT	CASSYTGVSNQPQHF
.	.	TRBV7-3	TRBJ2-3	TGTGCCAGCAGCCCAGGGGCTAGCACAGATACGCAGTATTTT	CASSPGASTDTQYF
.	TRBD1	TRBV14	TRBJ1-1	TGTGCCAGCAGCCCTGGACAGGGGACGGGCACTGAAGCTTTCTTT	CASSPGQGTGTEAFF
once	TRBD1	TRBV30	TRBJ2-2	TGTGCCTGCCGGACAGGGGTTGGCGGGGAGCTGTTTTTT	CACRTGVGGELFF
.	.	TRBV5-1	TRBJ1-1	TGCGCCAGCAGCGGCGGAGAAGGGGGGACTGAAGCTTTCTTT	CASSGGEGGTEAFF
.	TRBD1	TRBV4-2	TRBJ2-7	TGTGCCAGCAGCCAAGCCCGAGGGGGACAGCCCTACGAGCAGTACTTC	CASSQARGGQPYEQYF
.	.	TRBV2	TRBJ2-2	TGTGCCAGTGGACCGAGGCAGAACACCGGGGAGCTGTTTTTT	CASGPRQNTGELFF
.	.	TRBV28	TRBJ2-2	TGTGCCAGCAGCCCGCCAACCAACACCGGGGAGCTGTTTTTT	CASSPPTNTGELFF
.	TRBD2	TRBV5-1	TRBJ2-3	TGCGCCAGCAGAAAGGCGACTAGCGGGAATGGAGATACGCAGTATTTT	CASRKATSGNGDTQYF
once	.	TRBV7-8	TRBJ2-4	TGTGCCAGCAGCTCCCGTAGGTTTTCCAAAAACATTCAGTACTTC	CASSSRRFSKNIQYF
.	TRBD2	TRBV28	TRBJ2-1	TGTGCCAGCAGTCCTCCGACTAGCGGGGGAAGAGGGCAGTTCTTC	CASSPPTSGGRGQFF
.	.	TRBV30	TRBJ2-3	TGTGCCTGGAGTGTATCGGGACATACGCAGTATTTT	CAWSVSGHTQYF
few	.	TRBV7-2	TRBJ1-1	TGTGCCAGCAGCTTATTCGGGGACACTGAAGCTTTCTTT	CASSLFGDTEAFF
.	.	TRBV29-1	TRBJ2-3	TGCAGCGTTTTCCATGAGGTGGATACGCAGTATTTT	CSVFHEVDTQYF
.	.	TRBV7-9	TRBJ2-7	TGTGCCAGCGCCCGGATCGCCTACGAGCAGTACTTC	CASARIAYEQYF
once	.	TRBV29-1	TRBJ2-3	TGCAGCCATTGGACAGATACGCAGTATTTT	CSHWTDTQYF
.	.	TRBV6-5	TRBJ2-7	TGTGCCAGCACCACGGACAGCCCCCCCTACGAGCAGTACTTC	CASTTDSPPYEQYF
.	TRBD1	TRBV29-1	TRBJ2-2	TGCAGCGGGCAGGGGGTAACCGGGGAGCTGTTTTTT	CSGQGVTGELFF